The clone carrying this T cell receptor beta chain was detected many times. The antigen remains unidentified. Read data end 3 residues before the CDR3 end; the end is taken from the germline J gene. V lost 2 bases to trimming and J lost 0 bases; unmatched junction nucleotides: 5. The CDR3 spans 16 residues. The germline gives CDR1 GTSNPN, CDR2 SVGIG (reference sequence). The record originates from a study of T cell clonality in common variable immunodeficiency. Study observations and caveats: Reportedly, TCR beta sequences from common variable immunodeficiency showed fewer deletions and N-nucleotide insertions.

Clones were sequenced by immunoSEQ multiplex PCR, and TCRdb holds only the in-frame ones, with some missing. Recorded here are 15,000 to 20,000 clones, with no singletons, and the ten leading clones hold approximately 2.4%. Sequences were obtained from peripheral blood mononuclear cells. This sequence originates from a human donor with common variable immunodeficiency. The genes are TRBV30 and TRBJ1-4, with 8 bases identical to TRBD1. The CDR3 sequence: CAWSPDRDATNEKLFF. The sequenced part of the CDR3 DNA is TGTGCCTGGAGTCCGGACAGGGACGCAACTAATGAAAAA.